The sequence of this T cell receptor (beta chain) was determined in a study of T cells after yellow fever vaccination. The V gene's germline CDR1 is MNHEY and CDR2 SVGAGI. The CDR3 is 14 amino acids. V lost 2 bases, J lost 4 bases, and 11 bases lay in between. TCRdb redid the calling of the 5' RACE reads with MiXCR, one entry per CDR3 protein. The sample consists of hundreds of thousands of distinct CDR3 sequences, about 9.9% of them appearing once. The TCR originated in a man aged 18 to 29 who received the YFV17D yellow fever vaccine. The chain recombines TRBV6-5 with TRBJ1-1; a possible D gene is TRBD1 (5 bases). Source: PBMCs, taken on the day of the first yellow fever vaccination. The CDR3 region has the DNA TGTGCCAGCAGTTACGGGGGGGTAGGCACTGAAGCTTTCTTT. Encoded protein: CASSYGGVGTEAFF.